The 26 T cell receptor beta chains presented below share a single source sample, sequenced in a study of T cells in Graves' hyperthyroidism and ophthalmopathy. Template material for amplifying TCR beta CDR3 regions consisted of RNA transcripts. The HTBI primer set served for first-round RT-PCR of the TCR CDR3. From the multiplex PCR reads, TCRdb called clonotypes with MiXCR, one entry per CDR3 protein. Of 600,000 to 750,000 distinct CDR3 sequences listed, 17% were seen once; the top ten hold roughly a sixth. The sequenced sample consisted of blood. The receptors originated from a man over 45 with Graves' hyperthyroidism.

The J gene is TRBJ2-1, the V gene TRBV25-1; 10 bases map to TRBD1. Germline CDR1 MGHDK, CDR2 SYGVNS. Trimming at V came to 2 bases and at J to 7 bases, leaving 8 bases not matched to a gene. The CDR3 contains 16 residues. The DNA for the CDR3 is TGTGCCAGCAGTGAAACCGGGACAGGGGTGAGAAATGAGCAGTTCTTC. Residues: CASSETGTGVRNEQFF.

The chain couples TRBV19 to TRBJ1-5, with TRBD1 as a possible D gene (6 bases). Germline values: CDR1 LNHDA, CDR2 SQIVND (reference sequence). V lost 10 bases and J lost 0, with 19 bases in between. CDR3 size: 16 residues. The CDR3, as DNA: TGTGCCACCTCTGGGGGCTTTTTCTATAGCAATCAGCCCCAGCATTTT. Its protein is CATSGGFFYSNQPQHF.

At least ten counts were recorded for this clonotype. The chain employs TRBV11-1 and TRBJ2-1, with D tentatively TRBD2 (6 bases). In germline, CDR1 is SGHAT, CDR2 FQDESV (reference sequence). The CDR3 contains 15 residues. The V end lost 1 base, the J end lost 4 bases, and 11 bases lay between the germline ends. CDR3 residues: CASSLVAAKYNEQFF. The DNA for the CDR3 is TGTGCCAGCAGCTTAGTAGCGGCCAAATACAATGAGCAGTTCTTC.

This clonotype was counted between two and nine times. This chain uses TRBV18 with TRBJ2-5; D is tentatively TRBD1 or TRBD2 (5 bases each). This CDR3 comprises 16 residues. The V end lost 6 bases, the J end lost 5 bases, and 22 bases lay between the germline ends. Germline CDR1 reads KGHSH; CDR2 reads LQKENI. The CDR3 nucleotides are TGTGCCAGCTCCCCCACCGGGACCGACCATCGCGAGACCCAGTACTTC. Protein: CASSPTGTDHRETQYF.

This rearrangement joins TRBV15 to TRBJ1-6; 7 bases match TRBD1. Germline CDR1 reads LNHNV; CDR2 reads YYDKDF (reference sequence). The trim removed 1 base at V and 8 bases at J, leaving 2 bases unmatched. The CDR3 is made up of 14 amino acids. The CDR3 nucleotides are TGTGCCACCAGCAGAGCAACAGGGGATTCACCCCTCCACTTT. Translated, it gives CATSRATGDSPLHF.

This clonotype occurred many times. This CDR3 reads CASSKGQGTSYGYTF. DNA for the CDR3: TGTGCCAGCAGTAAGGGACAGGGGACTTCCTATGGCTACACCTTC. V and J are TRBV2 and TRBJ1-2; 10 bases match TRBD1. V shed 5 bases, J shed 4 bases, and the junction held 7 bases outside the gene matches. CDR1 and CDR2 (germline): SNHLY, FYNNEI. The CDR3 sequence is 15 residues long. Filled out from reference TRBV2 and TRBJ1-2, the complete variable domain reads EPEVTQTPSHQVTQMGQEVILRCVPISNHLYFYWYRQILGQKVEFLVSFYNNEISEKSEIFDDQFSVERPDGSNFTLKIRSTKLEDSAMYFCASSKGQGTSYGYTFGSGTRLTVV.

The CDR3 nucleotides are TGCGCCAGCAGCACCGGGGTAGCGGAGTACAATGAGCAGTTCTTC. Its translation: CASSTGVAEYNEQFF. The chain is built from TRBV5-1 and TRBJ2-1; weak D call: TRBD2 (6 bases). Trimming left V 4 bases short and J 4 bases short, with 15 bases between. CDR1 and CDR2 (germline): SGHRS, YFSETQ. This CDR3 is 15 amino acids long.

The chain joins TRBV3-1 to TRBJ1-6; maybe TRBD1 (6 bases). This CDR3 contains 15 residues. Germline V lookup: CDR1 LGHDT, CDR2 YNNKEL (reference sequence). V was pared by 6 bases and J by 7 bases, with 16 bases between. The CDR3 DNA follows: TGTGCCAGCAGACGAACAGGGTCTGGGAATTCACCCCTCCACTTT. Translating it yields CASRRTGSGNSPLHF.

The sample holds a few counts of this clonotype. CDR3 nucleotides: TGTGCCAGCAGCCAAGGGCAAGAGGCTTTCTTT. Protein product: CASSQGQEAFF. V and J are TRBV5-5 and TRBJ1-1; D is uncertain. V was clipped by 4 bases and J by 11 bases, with 12 bases between them. The CDR3 extends over 11 amino acids. Per the germline V gene, CDR1 is SGHKS and CDR2 is YYEKEE (reference sequence).

The chain links TRBV12-3 or TRBV12-4 to TRBJ2-5, with D perhaps TRBD2 (6 bases). The CDR3 loop spans 18 amino acids. V lost 6 bases and J lost 5, with 28 bases in between. The CDR3 nucleotides read TGTGCCAGCAGATCGGGTTTTGGTAGCGGAGCGCTGATGGAGACCCAGTACTTC. This sequence encodes CASRSGFGSGALMETQYF.

In its sample, this clonotype was seen many times. The rearrangement uses TRBV11-2 and TRBJ1-4; 9 bases align to TRBD1. V dropped 3 bases and J dropped 7; count of bases not matched to a gene: 6. Germline V gene sequence: CDR1 SGHAT, CDR2 FQNNGV. The CDR3 runs 15 residues. CDR3 nucleotides: TGTGCCAGCAGCTTGCCCGGGACAGGGTCTGAAAAACTGTTTTTT. Protein product: CASSLPGTGSEKLFF.

This clonotype was detected many times. V gene TRBV20-1 combines with J gene TRBJ2-1; 10 bases agree with TRBD2. Germline V gene lookup returns CDR1 DFQATT and CDR2 SNEGSKA (reference sequence). V gave up 7 bases and J gave up 9 bases; unmatched junction bases: 12. The CDR3 sequence is 14 residues long. DNA for the CDR3: TGCAGTGGGGAAAAGCGGGAGGGCCGTAGTGAGCAGTTCTTC. Residues: CSGEKREGRSEQFF.

This clonotype was observed a handful of times. This chain joins TRBV6-2 or TRBV6-3 and TRBJ1-1, with D tentatively TRBD1 (6 bases). Germline V CDR1 and CDR2: MNHEY, SVGEGT. The V end was cut by 2 bases, the J end by 1 base, with 11 bases between. The CDR3 has 15 amino acids. The CDR3 nucleotides are TGTGCCAGCAGTTACGCCGGGACATCGAACACTGAAGCTTTCTTT. It specifies CASSYAGTSNTEAFF.

On this clonotype: At one of its ends the junction is not consistent with the germline gene, which may arise from a read error. The chain couples TRBV7-8 to TRBJ1-5; 9 bases match TRBD1. Germline V gene lookup returns CDR1 SGHVS and CDR2 FQNEAQ. CDR3 length: 17 residues. The CDR3 spells CASTKTGGSSRNPPQHF. The DNA for the CDR3 is TGTGCCAGCACTAAGACAGGGGGTTCCTCACGCAATCCGCCCCAGCATTTT. The entire variable domain, with the rest obtained from reference TRBV7-8 and TRBJ1-5, is as follows: GAGVSQSPRYKVAKRGQDVALRCDPISGHVSLFWYQQALGQGPEFLTYFQNEAQLDKSGLPSDRFFAERPEGSVSTLKIQRTQQEDSAVYLCASTKTGGSSRNPPQHFGDGTRLSIL.

In this sample, this clonotype turned up a few times. The chain recombines TRBV24-1 with TRBJ2-7; 7 bases are shared with TRBD1. Germline CDR1 is KGHDR and CDR2 is SFDVKD. Trimming cost V 4 bases and J 4 bases; bases outside gene matches: 9. This CDR3 is 15 amino acids long. Written as DNA, the CDR3 is TGTGCCACCAGTGACCCCCGGACAGGTATATACGAGCAGTACTTC. This gives the protein CATSDPRTGIYEQYF.

The sample holds a few counts of this clonotype. This sequence joins TRBV29-1 and TRBJ2-3; 10 nucleotides line up with TRBD2. The length of the CDR3 is 15 residues. The germline CDR1 and CDR2 sequences are SQVTM and ANQGSEA. Losses at the gene ends were 6 bases for V and 2 bases for J; bases not matched to a gene: 8. Written as DNA, the CDR3 is TGCAGCGTCTTAGCCCTAGCGGGGGACACAGATACGCAGTATTTT. It yields the protein CSVLALAGDTDTQYF.

In the case of this clonotype: This may be a read error, as it is one base from a much larger clone. CDR3 coding DNA: TGTGCCAGCAGTGAAATTCGGACAAGGCAAGAGACCCAGTACTTC. Its translation: CASSEIRTRQETQYF. V gene TRBV25-1 combines with J gene TRBJ2-5; tentative D call: TRBD1 (5 bases). The CDR3 is made up of 15 amino acids. The V gene lost 2 bases and the J gene lost 2 bases, with 12 bases spanning the gap. CDR1 is MGHDK and CDR2 is SYGVNS in the germline V gene.

The sample holds many counts of this clonotype. One base away lies a much larger clone, so this may be a sequencing read error. The chain has TRBV7-2 and TRBJ2-1; 11 nucleotides match TRBD2. The length of the CDR3 is 15 residues. CDR1 and CDR2 from the germline V gene are SGHTA and FQGNSA. V was clipped by 1 base and J by 6 bases; unmatched bases: 2. The DNA of the CDR3 is TGTGCCAGCAGCTTAGGGGGACTAGCGGTCAATGAGCAGTTCTTC. This sequence encodes CASSLGGLAVNEQFF.

In its sample, this clonotype was seen a few times. The V call is TRBV9, the J call TRBJ2-2; 7 bases line up with TRBD2. This CDR3 region has 15 residues. Germline CDR1 is SGDLS and CDR2 is YYNGEE. V gave up 4 bases and J gave up 3 bases; unmatched junction bases: 6. Here the CDR3 DNA reads TGTGCCAGCAGCCCCCTAGCGGCCCACACCGGGGAGCTGTTTTTT. Encoded protein: CASSPLAAHTGELFF.

The chain has TRBV19 and TRBJ1-5; tentative D call: TRBD1 (5 bases). Trimming left V 7 bases short and J 0 bases short, with 7 bases between. Germline CDR1 is LNHDA and CDR2 is SQIVND (reference sequence). The CDR3 spans 13 residues. The CDR3 sequence is CASTTVSNQPQHF. CDR3 sequence (DNA): TGTGCCAGTACGACAGTTAGCAATCAGCCCCAGCATTTT.

In this sample, this clonotype turned up many times. The CDR3 reads CASSLGVLGYEQYF. CDR3 nucleotides: TGTGCCAGCAGCTTGGGCGTCTTGGGTTACGAGCAGTACTTC. The rearrangement uses TRBV5-5 and TRBJ2-7; unclear D gene. With 0 bases removed from V and 4 bases from J, the gap between germline ends came to 11 bases. The CDR3 has 14 residues. CDR1 SGHKS and CDR2 YYEKEE come from the germline V gene (reference sequence).

The chain couples TRBV9 to TRBJ2-1, with 9 bases identical to TRBD2. The V gene's germline CDR1 is SGDLS and CDR2 YYNGEE. V was pared by 0 bases and J by 3 bases, with 7 bases of the junction left unmatched. This CDR3 contains 17 residues. CDR3 DNA: TGTGCCAGCAGCGTAGGGATTAGCGGGAGATTCTACAATGAGCAGTTCTTC. As protein: CASSVGISGRFYNEQFF.

The chain carries TRBV19 and TRBJ1-4; D uncertain. CDR3 length: 15 amino acids. From germline, CDR1 is LNHDA and CDR2 SQIVND (reference sequence). Trimming took 5 bases from V and 4 from J, leaving 14 bases between them. The chain's CDR3 is CASSPRGLGNEKLFF. CDR3 coding DNA: TGTGCCAGTAGTCCGCGAGGGTTAGGTAATGAAAAACTGTTTTTT. The complete variable domain, with remaining parts taken from reference TRBV19 and TRBJ1-4, reads DGGITQSPKYLFRKEGQNVTLSCEQNLNHDAMYWYRQDPGQGLRLIYYSQIVNDFQKGDIAEGYSVSREKKESFPLTVTSAQKNPTAFYLCASSPRGLGNEKLFFGSGTQLSVL.

The chain links TRBV27 to TRBJ2-2, with TRBD2 matching 7 bases. Germline V gives CDR1 MNHEY, CDR2 SMNVEV (reference sequence). V lost 3 bases to trimming and J lost 5 bases; unmatched junction nucleotides: 6. The CDR3 is 15 amino acids. In nucleotides, the CDR3 is TGTGCCAGCAGTTTCATTAGCGGGCTAACCGGGGAGCTGTTTTTT. It specifies CASSFISGLTGELFF.

V and J are TRBV19 and TRBJ1-5; D is unresolved. The CDR3 runs to 13 residues. Per the germline V gene, CDR1 is LNHDA and CDR2 is SQIVND (reference sequence). With 3 bases removed from V and 5 bases from J, the gap between germline ends came to 8 bases. The CDR3 region has the DNA TGTGCCAGTAGTATCTACCTTTATCAGCCCCAGCATTTT. It yields the protein CASSIYLYQPQHF.

CDR3 sequence: CASSQDGTTGTPYEQYF. Written as DNA, the CDR3 is TGTGCCAGCAGCCAAGATGGGACTACAGGGACCCCCTACGAGCAGTACTTC. This chain connects TRBV14 to TRBJ2-7; TRBD2 is a possible D gene (7 bases). The germline gives CDR1 SGHDN, CDR2 FVKESK. The CDR3 is 17 amino acids. V dropped 0 bases and J dropped 2 bases, with 17 bases sitting between them.